This TCR beta chain was captured by sequencing in a study of blood T cell repertoires in COVID-19. In the study overall: Samples representing acute and convalescent COVID-19 were sourced from the United States, Italy and Spain.

Sequencing used immunoSEQ multiplex PCR; TCRdb keeps in-frame clones, though not all of them. The sample has roughly 340,000 clones, around 91% seen once. V dropped 4 bases and J dropped 0 bases, with 12 bases sitting between them. CDR3 length: 15 amino acids. Germline V gene lookup returns CDR1 SGHNT and CDR2 YYREEE (reference sequence). The source material was peripheral blood. The chain combines TRBV5-4 with TRBJ2-3; D is possibly TRBD1 (6 bases). This clonotype originated in a woman under 30 who had recovered from COVID-19. CDR3 sequence reads: CASSIGTLSTDTQYF. The CDR3 DNA reads as TGTGCCAGCAGCATCGGGACACTGAGCACAGATACGCAGTATTTT.